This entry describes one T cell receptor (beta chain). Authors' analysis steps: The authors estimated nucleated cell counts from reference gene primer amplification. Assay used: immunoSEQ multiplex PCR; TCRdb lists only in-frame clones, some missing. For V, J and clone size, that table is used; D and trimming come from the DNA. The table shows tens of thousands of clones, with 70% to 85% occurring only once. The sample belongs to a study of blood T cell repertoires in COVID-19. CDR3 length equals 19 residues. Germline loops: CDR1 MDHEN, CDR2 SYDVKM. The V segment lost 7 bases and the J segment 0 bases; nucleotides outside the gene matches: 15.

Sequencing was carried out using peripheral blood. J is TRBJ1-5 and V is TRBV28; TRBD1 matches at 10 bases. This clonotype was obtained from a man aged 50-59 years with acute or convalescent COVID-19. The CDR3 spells CASTIDRGRSLASNQPQHF. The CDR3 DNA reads TGTGCCAGCACCATTGACAGGGGGCGATCCCTAGCTAGCAATCAGCCCCAGCATTTT.